One and the same sample provided the 15 T cell receptor beta chains below, sequenced in a study of blood T cell repertoires in COVID-19. Sequenced by immunoSEQ multiplex PCR; TCRdb stores in-frame clones only, minus some. The sample consists of some 190,000 clones, more than 80% of them appearing once. Sequences were obtained from peripheral blood. The receptors here all came from a woman in her forties with COVID-19, enrolled during active disease.

J is TRBJ2-5 and V is TRBV28; TRBD2 aligns across 7 bases. The CDR3 length is 13 residues. Losses at the gene ends were 5 bases for V and 7 bases for J; bases not matched to a gene: 7. Germline CDR1 reads MDHEN; CDR2 reads SYDVKM. The CDR3 protein is CASSGTTKWTQYF. CDR3 coding DNA: TGTGCCAGCAGTGGGACTACCAAATGGACCCAGTACTTC.

The chain combines TRBV4-2 with TRBJ2-1; D may be TRBD2 (6 bases). V was cut by 0 bases and J by 15 bases, with 18 bases left in between. The CDR3 spans 14 residues. Germline-derived CDR1 and CDR2 are LGHNA and YNFKEQ. The CDR3 bases are TGTGCCAGCAGCCAAGAGGCGCAGACTAGAGGAATGTTCTTC. Residues: CASSQEAQTRGMFF.

The chain joins TRBV30 to TRBJ2-1; tentative D call: TRBD1 (6 bases). The CDR3 is 11 residues long. Germline CDR1 and CDR2: GTSNPN and SVGIG (reference sequence). Here the CDR3 reads CANKRGTEQFF. CDR3 DNA sequence: TGTGCGAACAAAAGGGGGACAGAGCAGTTCTTC.

This clone appeared a few times. The rearrangement joins TRBV19 to TRBJ1-1; 10 bases line up with TRBD1. Losses at the gene ends were 7 bases for V and 4 bases for J; bases not matched to a gene: 12. This CDR3 spans 16 amino acids. Germline CDR1 LNHDA, CDR2 SQIVND (reference sequence). CDR3 sequence (DNA): TGTGCCAGTAATCCACTCCCGGGACAGGGGTCCACTGAAGCTTTCTTT. Translating it yields CASNPLPGQGSTEAFF.

The chain is built from TRBV7-9 and TRBJ2-7; D gene unclear. From germline, CDR1 is SEHNR and CDR2 FQNEAQ (reference sequence). Trimming pared 4 bases from V and 3 bases from J, leaving 10 bases between. This CDR3 has 13 amino acids. CDR3 sequence reads: CASSWSKSYEQYF. In nucleotides, the CDR3 is TGTGCCAGCAGCTGGTCTAAGAGCTACGAGCAGTACTTC.

The V and J genes are TRBV30 and TRBJ2-3, with D maybe TRBD2 (5 bases). Germline-derived CDR1 and CDR2 are GTSNPN and SVGIG (reference sequence). The CDR3 is 14 residues long. V was shortened by 2 bases and J by 1 base, with 10 bases between the two germline ends. The CDR3 protein is CAWSTARGTDTQYF. Written as DNA, the CDR3 is TGTGCCTGGAGTACTGCGCGGGGCACAGATACGCAGTATTTT.

The rearrangement uses TRBV29-1 and TRBJ2-7; D perhaps matches TRBD1 (6 bases). Trimming took 7 bases from V and 3 from J, leaving 10 bases between them. Looked up from germline, CDR1 is SQVTM and CDR2 is ANQGSEA. The CDR3 consists of 11 residues. The CDR3 spells CSGMDSYEQYF. In DNA, the CDR3 is TGCAGCGGCATGGACAGCTACGAGCAGTACTTC.

This clone was observed a single time. The rearrangement joins TRBV2 to TRBJ1-1, with 7 positions matching TRBD1. Trimming at V came to 5 bases and at J to 5 bases, leaving 8 bases not matched to a gene. CDR1 and CDR2 (germline): SNHLY, FYNNEI. This CDR3 is 14 amino acids long. CDR3 nucleotides: TGTGCCAGCAGTACAGGGGCCAGCAGTACTGAAGCTTTCTTT. Translating gives CASSTGASSTEAFF.

A note on this clone: A junction end diverges from the germline sequence, so it may reflect a read error. The chain combines TRBV7-7 with TRBJ1-2; the match to TRBD1 covers 8 bases. The CDR3 loop spans 15 amino acids. Germline values: CDR1 SSHAT, CDR2 FNYEAQ (reference sequence). CDR3 coding DNA: TGTGCTAGCAGCTTGGACAGGGTTTACAACTATGGCTACACCTTC. It codes for CASSLDRVYNYGYTF.

This chain connects TRBV12-5 to TRBJ2-1; tentatively, D is TRBD2 (6 bases). Germline V gene data show CDR1 as LGHNT and CDR2 as FRNRAP. Between the trimmed V and J ends, which lost 7 bases and 6 bases, there was a span of 16 bases. This CDR3 comprises 14 residues. For the CDR3, the DNA is TGTGCTAGTGCCTGGAGGGAAAACATCAATGAGCAGTTCTTC. Its protein product is CASAWRENINEQFF.

The chain couples TRBV4-2 to TRBJ2-2, with TRBD2 identical over 13 bases. The V gene end was trimmed by 4 bases and the J gene end by 2 bases; junction bases not matched to a gene: 7. Germline V gene sequence: CDR1 LGHNA, CDR2 YNFKEQ. The length of the CDR3 is 18 residues. CDR3 loop: CASSPGLAGRINTGELFF. CDR3 coding DNA: TGTGCCAGCAGCCCGGGACTAGCGGGAAGGATTAACACCGGGGAGCTGTTTTTT.

The chain couples TRBV25-1 to TRBJ2-1; 9 bases are a match to TRBD2. Trimming at V came to 7 bases and at J to 6 bases, leaving 10 bases not matched to a gene. Germline lookup yields CDR1 MGHDK and CDR2 SYGVNS. The CDR3 contains 15 residues. The CDR3 coding sequence is TGTGCCAGCACCAGAAGCGGGAGGAATATCAATGAGCAGTTCTTC. Translating it yields CASTRSGRNINEQFF.

The chain is built from TRBV2 and TRBJ2-5; 8 bases match TRBD2. The J segment lost 2 bases and the V segment lost 1 base, leaving 6 bases of the junction unmatched. This CDR3 region has 16 residues. The V gene's germline CDR1 is SNHLY and CDR2 FYNNEI. The chain's CDR3 is CASSEVGAGDQETQYF. CDR3 sequence (DNA): TGTGCCAGCAGTGAAGTGGGAGCGGGGGATCAAGAGACCCAGTACTTC.

This sequence joins TRBV7-9 and TRBJ2-5; no firm D call. V was trimmed by 1 base and J by 5 bases, leaving 5 bases between them. Per the germline V gene, CDR1 is SEHNR and CDR2 is FQNEAQ (reference sequence). The CDR3 has 12 residues. The CDR3 DNA reads TGTGCCAGCAGCTTAGTATCTGAGACCCAGTACTTC. Translation gives CASSLVSETQYF.

The chain is built from TRBV7-6 and TRBJ2-3, with 8 bases that match TRBD2. CDR1 SGHVS and CDR2 FNYEAQ come from the germline V gene. CDR3 size: 16 residues. V gave up 1 base and J gave up 6 bases; unmatched junction bases: 9. The CDR3 nucleotides read TGTGCCAGCAGCTTAGAACGCGGGGGGCGCCCCGATACGCAGTATTTT. Amino acids: CASSLERGGRPDTQYF.